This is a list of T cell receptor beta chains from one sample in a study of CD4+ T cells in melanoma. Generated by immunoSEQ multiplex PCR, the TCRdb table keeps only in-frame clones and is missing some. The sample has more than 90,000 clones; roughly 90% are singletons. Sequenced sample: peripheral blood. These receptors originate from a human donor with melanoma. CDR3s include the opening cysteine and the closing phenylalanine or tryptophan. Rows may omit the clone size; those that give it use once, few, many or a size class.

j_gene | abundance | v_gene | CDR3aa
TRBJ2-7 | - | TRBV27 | CASSYSRGSSYEQYF
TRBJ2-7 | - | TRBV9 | CASSVSGQITSYEQYF
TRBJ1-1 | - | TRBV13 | CASSIDRGENTEAFF
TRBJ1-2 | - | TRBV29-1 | CSDLTENYGYTF
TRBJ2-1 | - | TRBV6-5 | CATTRQGGDEQFF
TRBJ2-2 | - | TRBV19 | CASTPGQLVTGELFF
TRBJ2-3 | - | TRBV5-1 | CASSSGLAGSTDTQYF
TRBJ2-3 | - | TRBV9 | CASSPDSRGITDTQYF
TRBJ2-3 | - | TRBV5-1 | CASSEYSRGTDTQYF
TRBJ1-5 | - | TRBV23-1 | CASSQTDRVYQPQHF
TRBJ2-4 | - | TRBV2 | CASSGSSGRMGKNIQYF
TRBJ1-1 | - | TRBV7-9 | CATRQKNTEAFF
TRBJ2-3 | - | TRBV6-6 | CASSYAGGAEDTQYF
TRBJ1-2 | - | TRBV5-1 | CASSPGQGPRGYTF
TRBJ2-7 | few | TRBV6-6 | CASSYDLPPTEQYF
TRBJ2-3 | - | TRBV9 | CASSVRVSGGTDTQYF
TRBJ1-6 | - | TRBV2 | CASMDRVGYNSPLHF
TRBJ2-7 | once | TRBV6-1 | CASSEPGRVTYEQYF
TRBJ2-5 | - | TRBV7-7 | CASSPTGQGVMETQYF